One sample yielded the 32 T cell receptor beta chains listed below, sequenced in a study of T cells in Graves' hyperthyroidism and ophthalmopathy. RNA transcripts served as the template for amplifying TCR beta CDR3 regions. The primer set for the first-round RT-PCR of the TCR CDR3 was HTBI. TCRdb recomputed calls from the multiplex PCR reads with MiXCR, one row per CDR3 protein. The data contain hundreds of thousands of distinct CDR3 sequences, more than 15% of them seen just once; the ten biggest clones take up 13% to 15%. Source material: blood. Receptors were obtained from a young woman with Graves' hyperthyroidism.

The chain combines TRBV24-1 with TRBJ2-3; possibly TRBD1 for D (5 bases). Germline V CDR1 and CDR2: KGHDR, SFDVKD. V was clipped by 7 bases and J by 1 base, with 8 bases between them. CDR3 length: 13 amino acids. CDR3 sequence (DNA): TGTGCCACCAGCCGACAGCGCACAGATACGCAGTATTTT. It encodes CATSRQRTDTQYF.

This clonotype showed up just a few times. The J gene is TRBJ2-1, the V gene TRBV24-1; TRBD2 aligns across 9 bases. The length of the CDR3 is 16 residues. Germline CDR1 is KGHDR and CDR2 is SFDVKD. With V trimmed by 4 bases and J by 8 bases, 11 bases remained unmatched. The CDR3 bases are TGTGCCACCAGTGAAGGTTCGGCGGGGGGGCTCGATGAGCAGTTCTTC. Amino acids: CATSEGSAGGLDEQFF.

This clonotype has a count of ten or more. The chain recombines TRBV9 with TRBJ1-2; the D is unclear. Trimming shortened V by 0 bases and J by 1 base, and 7 bases separated the two germline ends. This CDR3 comprises 14 residues. CDR1 and CDR2 (germline): SGDLS, YYNGEE. This chain's CDR3 is CASSVDGGNYGYTF. CDR3 sequence (DNA): TGTGCCAGCAGCGTAGACGGCGGTAACTATGGCTACACCTTC.

This clonotype was counted at least ten times. The chain links TRBV28 to TRBJ2-1, with 16 bases matching TRBD2. This CDR3 is built from 16 residues. Germline V CDR1 and CDR2: MDHEN, SYDVKM. V shed 5 bases and J 9 bases; nucleotides not matched to a gene: 7. Here the CDR3 reads CASSPGTSGRVSEQFF. In nucleotides, the CDR3 is TGTGCCAGCAGTCCCGGGACTAGCGGGAGGGTAAGTGAGCAGTTCTTC.

This clonotype was detected ten times or more. The chain uses TRBV7-2 and TRBJ2-5, with a tentative D call TRBD2 (5 bases). The CDR3 runs to 13 residues. Deletions cut 3 bases from V and 5 bases from J, with 10 bases between. Germline V CDR1 and CDR2: SGHTA, FQGNSA. DNA of the CDR3: TGTGCCAGCAGCTTTCGGACTTCCGAGACCCAGTACTTC. Encoded protein: CASSFRTSETQYF.

The chain employs TRBV11-2 and TRBJ2-2; 8 nucleotides match TRBD2. This CDR3 comprises 15 residues. The V gene's germline CDR1 is SGHAT and CDR2 FQNNGV. V was pared by 5 bases and J by 4 bases, with 6 bases of the junction left unmatched. CDR3 amino acids: CASSPGGVSTGELFF. The CDR3 DNA is TGTGCCAGCAGCCCGGGGGGGGTGAGCACCGGGGAGCTGTTTTTT.

This chain uses TRBV29-1 with TRBJ2-7; TRBD2 agrees at 9 bases. The CDR3 runs to 13 residues. CDR1 is SQVTM and CDR2 is ANQGSEA in the germline V gene. V gave up 6 bases and J gave up 2 bases; unmatched junction bases: 5. The chain's CDR3 is CSVDSSGAYEQYF. In DNA, the CDR3 is TGCAGCGTGGACTCTAGCGGGGCCTACGAGCAGTACTTC.

The chain employs TRBV20-1 and TRBJ2-7; 9 bases line up with TRBD2. V dropped 2 bases and J dropped 4; count of bases not matched to a gene: 6. There are 14 residues in the CDR3. Germline loops: CDR1 DFQATT, CDR2 SNEGSKA (reference sequence). The CDR3 nucleotides are TGCAGTGCTAGAAAACTAGCGGGTGCATACGAGCAGTACTTC. It yields the protein CSARKLAGAYEQYF.

This clonotype was recorded many times. The chain is built from TRBV3-1 and TRBJ1-2; 7 nucleotides line up with TRBD1. The CDR3 covers 14 residues. The J segment lost 7 bases and the V segment lost 4 bases, leaving 9 bases of the junction unmatched. Germline CDR1 reads LGHDT; CDR2 reads YNNKEL (reference sequence). CDR3 in amino acids: CASSLGQRRIGYTF. The DNA for the CDR3 is TGTGCCAGCAGCCTGGGACAGCGGCGGATTGGCTACACCTTC.

This rearrangement joins TRBV3-1 to TRBJ2-1; 9 positions match TRBD2. The CDR3 contains 15 residues. The germline V gene encodes CDR1 LGHDT and CDR2 YNNKEL (reference sequence). The J segment lost 5 bases and the V segment lost 3 bases, leaving 5 bases of the junction unmatched. The CDR3 bases are TGTGCCAGCAGCCAGGCGGGAGGGATACACAATGAGCAGTTCTTC. This codes for CASSQAGGIHNEQFF.

This rearrangement joins TRBV11-2 to TRBJ2-6, with TRBD2 matching 7 bases. Germline-derived CDR1 and CDR2 are SGHAT and FQNNGV. Trimming at V came to 5 bases and at J to 0 bases, leaving 10 bases not matched to a gene. The CDR3 is made up of 18 amino acids. For the CDR3, the DNA is TGTGCCAGCAGCAGACCACTAGCGCCTAGCTCTGGGGCCAACGTCCTGACTTTC. This translates into CASSRPLAPSSGANVLTF.

This clonotype was seen more than once but under ten times. The CDR3 spells CASSQTLGTGVETQYF. For the CDR3, the DNA is TGCGCCAGCAGCCAAACCCTCGGGACAGGCGTAGAGACCCAGTACTTC. The chain uses TRBV4-3 and TRBJ2-5, with 8 bases aligning to TRBD1. V lost 2 bases, J lost 4 bases, and 9 bases stayed unmatched. The CDR3 covers 16 residues. The germline gives CDR1 LGHNA, CDR2 YSLEER.

Comment on this clonotype: Since the CDR3 does not end with the conserved phenylalanine or tryptophan, this likely comes from a read error. This chain uses TRBV6-1 with TRBJ2-2, with D perhaps matching TRBD1 or TRBD2 (5 bases each). Trimming removed 7 bases from V and 7 bases from J, with 25 bases in between. The CDR3 is 17 amino acids. Germline V gives CDR1 MNHNS, CDR2 SASEGT. The chain's CDR3 is CASTQGVPGLRGGELFI. CDR3 bases: TGTGCCAGCACCCAGGGAGTTCCGGGATTGCGTGGCGGGGAGCTGTTTATT.

The V gene is TRBV4-1, the J gene TRBJ2-7; a weak D match, TRBD1 (5 bases). CDR1 is MGHRA, CDR2 YSYEKL, per germline. Trimming shortened V by 4 bases and J by 3 bases, and 16 bases separated the two germline ends. The CDR3 loop spans 15 amino acids. This CDR3 is CASSPSHKGVYEQYF. The CDR3 region has the DNA TGCGCCAGCAGCCCATCCCACAAAGGGGTCTACGAGCAGTACTTC.

This clonotype was observed a handful of times. V usage is TRBV25-1 and J usage is TRBJ1-6; D not certain. CDR1 and CDR2 (germline): MGHDK, SYGVNS. This CDR3 comprises 15 residues. The germline V and J ends were trimmed by 6 bases and 7 bases, with 16 bases remaining between them. CDR3 loop: CASSLKLARNSPLHF. In DNA form, the CDR3 reads TGTGCCAGCAGCCTGAAATTGGCACGCAATTCACCCCTCCACTTT.

Of note for this clonotype: The germline gene is not matched at one end of the junction; a read error may be the cause. The V and J genes are TRBV20-1 and TRBJ2-7; D is perhaps TRBD1 or TRBD2 (5 bases each). CDR3 length equals 13 residues. Germline CDR1 reads DFQATT; CDR2 reads SNEGSKA (reference sequence). The CDR3 DNA sequence: TGCAGTGTTAGAGGGAACAGGCTCGGGGAGCAGTACTTC. Translating gives CSVRGNRLGEQYF.

Worth noting for this clonotype: This could be a read error, since a much larger clone is one nucleotide away. The V gene is TRBV5-1, the J gene TRBJ2-7, with D possibly TRBD2 on 5 matching bases. This CDR3 comprises 14 residues. V dropped 7 bases and J dropped 3 bases, with 17 bases sitting between them. Per the germline V gene, CDR1 is SGHRS and CDR2 is YFSETQ. This chain's CDR3 is CASGPSTSFYEQYF. CDR3 nucleotides: TGCGCCAGCGGCCCCTCCACTAGTTTCTACGAGCAGTACTTC.

This clonotype was detected ten times or more. The CDR3 loop reads CASSFIKPYEQYF. In nucleotides, the CDR3 is TGTGCCAGCAGTTTTATAAAACCCTACGAGCAGTACTTC. The rearrangement uses TRBV27 and TRBJ2-7; D not resolved. CDR1 is MNHEY and CDR2 is SMNVEV in the germline V gene (reference sequence). The CDR3 has 13 residues. Deletions cut 3 bases from V and 2 bases from J, with 8 bases between.

This clonotype was found many times. This chain joins TRBV7-8 and TRBJ2-7, with a possible D match to TRBD2 (6 bases). Germline CDR1 SGHVS, CDR2 FQNEAQ. The CDR3 length is 14 residues. Trimming removed 5 bases from V and 5 bases from J, with 16 bases in between. The CDR3 DNA reads as TGTGCCAGCAGCACCCGGGACTTCGCAGACGAGCAGTACTTC. This translates into CASSTRDFADEQYF.

This clonotype was recorded many times. This chain joins TRBV18 and TRBJ2-5, with D possibly matching TRBD2 (5 bases). V lost 0 bases and J lost 4, with 12 bases in between. CDR1 and CDR2 from the germline V gene are KGHSH and LQKENI. The CDR3 has 15 residues. In nucleotides, the CDR3 is TGTGCCAGCTCACCACCCTCGGCTAGCCGAGAGACCCAGTACTTC. It encodes CASSPPSASRETQYF.

The V and J genes are TRBV20-1 and TRBJ1-4; 7 bases fit TRBD1. V shed 7 bases, J shed 10 bases, and the junction held 12 bases outside the gene matches. CDR1 DFQATT and CDR2 SNEGSKA come from the germline V gene (reference sequence). This CDR3 has 13 residues. The CDR3 protein is CSVPQGWGGKLFF. CDR3 in DNA: TGCAGTGTCCCACAGGGGTGGGGGGGAAAACTGTTTTTT.

This clonotype was seen ten or more times. The V gene is TRBV6-1, the J gene TRBJ2-5; D is perhaps TRBD1 (5 bases). V lost 5 bases, J lost 4 bases, and 17 bases lay in between. Germline loops: CDR1 MNHNS, CDR2 SASEGT. The CDR3 runs 15 residues. CDR3 in amino acids: CASSPSWTYRETQYF. CDR3 DNA sequence: TGTGCCAGCAGTCCCTCTTGGACATACCGAGAGACCCAGTACTTC.

The chain employs TRBV28 and TRBJ2-1; either TRBD1 or TRBD2 may fit D (5 bases each). Germline CDR1 and CDR2: MDHEN and SYDVKM. V gave up 2 bases and J gave up 9 bases, with 11 bases separating them. The CDR3 is 13 residues long. CDR3: CASSLGTAGEQFF. In DNA form, the CDR3 reads TGTGCCAGCAGTTTAGGGACCGCCGGTGAGCAGTTCTTC.

The table lists this clonotype with many counts. The rearrangement links TRBV2 to TRBJ2-3; 13 bases map to TRBD2. The germline gives CDR1 SNHLY, CDR2 FYNNEI. The CDR3 extends over 15 amino acids. The V gene end was trimmed by 6 bases and the J gene end by 1 base; junction bases not matched to a gene: 1. The CDR3 DNA follows: TGTGCCAGCAGGGGGACTAGCGGGGGCACAGATACGCAGTATTTT. Protein product: CASRGTSGGTDTQYF.

This chain connects TRBV25-1 to TRBJ1-6; D is undetermined. Trimming took off 3 bases at V and 0 bases at J, with 3 bases between the two ends. Germline CDR1 is MGHDK and CDR2 is SYGVNS. CDR3 length: 14 residues. CDR3: CASSDRSYNSPLHF. Here the CDR3 DNA reads TGTGCCAGCAGTGATCGCTCCTATAATTCACCCCTCCACTTT.

At least ten counts were recorded for this clonotype. This chain uses TRBV20-1 with TRBJ2-1, with 8 bases identical to TRBD2. With 4 bases clipped from V and 5 bases from J, the junction kept 7 bases outside the gene matches. This CDR3 spans 14 amino acids. Per germline, CDR1 DFQATT and CDR2 SNEGSKA (reference sequence). Here the CDR3 DNA reads TGCAGTGCTATGGTAGCGGGGTTCGACAATGAGCAGTTCTTC. Its translation: CSAMVAGFDNEQFF.

This clonotype was recorded many times. The rearrangement links TRBV28 to TRBJ2-7; D possibly corresponds to TRBD1 (5 bases). This CDR3 has 14 amino acids. Trimming removed 6 bases from V and 1 base from J, with 13 bases in between. CDR1 and CDR2 from the germline V gene are MDHEN and SYDVKM. The CDR3 nucleotides are TGTGCCAGCAGATCGAACAGGTGGTCCTACGAGCAGTACTTC. Translation: CASRSNRWSYEQYF.

This chain joins TRBV10-3 and TRBJ2-5, with 8 bases that match TRBD1. Germline CDR1 is ENHRY and CDR2 is SYGVKD. The CDR3 is 14 amino acids. J was trimmed by 3 bases and V by 5 bases; bases with no gene match: 5. The CDR3 sequence is CAISFTGGEETQYF. DNA for the CDR3: TGTGCCATCAGTTTCACAGGGGGTGAAGAGACCCAGTACTTC.

This clonotype was counted at least ten times. The V and J genes are TRBV12-3 or TRBV12-4 and TRBJ2-5, with no clear D. With 7 bases removed from V and 4 bases from J, the gap between germline ends came to 7 bases. This CDR3 is 11 amino acids long. DNA of the CDR3: TGTGCCAGCACCCAGAGAGAGACCCAGTACTTC. Protein product: CASTQRETQYF.

The table lists this clonotype with many counts. The chain carries TRBV12-3 or TRBV12-4 and TRBJ1-1, with D unclear. This CDR3 has 15 residues. Trimming shortened V by 1 base and J by 1 base, and 10 bases separated the two germline ends. The chain's CDR3 is CASSLEAGKNTEAFF. Written as DNA, the CDR3 is TGTGCCAGCAGTTTAGAAGCTGGGAAGAACACTGAAGCTTTCTTT.

This clonotype was recorded many times. This rearrangement joins TRBV6-1 to TRBJ1-5, with 7 bases lining up with TRBD1. This CDR3 region has 14 residues. J lost 7 bases, V lost 6 bases, and 9 bases had no gene match. The germline gives CDR1 MNHNS, CDR2 SASEGT. The CDR3 spells CASRPQTGRQPQHF. CDR3 bases: TGTGCCAGCAGACCTCAGACAGGGAGACAGCCCCAGCATTTT.

In this sample, this clonotype turned up a few times. The chain recombines TRBV27 with TRBJ2-6; TRBD1 agrees at 9 bases. The germline V gene has CDR1 MNHEY and CDR2 SMNVEV (reference sequence). The V gene end was trimmed by 4 bases and the J gene end by 4 bases; junction bases not matched to a gene: 17. CDR3 length: 20 amino acids. DNA for the CDR3: TGTGCCAGCAGTTCGTACCCTCCGGGACAGGGCTCAGGAGGGGCCAACGTCCTGACTTTC. The encoded protein is CASSSYPPGQGSGGANVLTF.